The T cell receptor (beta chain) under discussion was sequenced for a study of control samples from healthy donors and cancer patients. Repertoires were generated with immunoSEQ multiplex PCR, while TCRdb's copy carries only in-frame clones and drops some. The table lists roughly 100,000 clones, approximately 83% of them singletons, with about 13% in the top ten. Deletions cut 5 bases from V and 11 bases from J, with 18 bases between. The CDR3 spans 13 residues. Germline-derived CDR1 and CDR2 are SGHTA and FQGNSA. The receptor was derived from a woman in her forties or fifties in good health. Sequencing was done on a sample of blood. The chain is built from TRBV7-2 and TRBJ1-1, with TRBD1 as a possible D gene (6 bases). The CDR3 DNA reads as TGTGCCAGCAGCCCTGGGGGGGCGACACCGGCTTTCTTT. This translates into CASSPGGATPAFF.